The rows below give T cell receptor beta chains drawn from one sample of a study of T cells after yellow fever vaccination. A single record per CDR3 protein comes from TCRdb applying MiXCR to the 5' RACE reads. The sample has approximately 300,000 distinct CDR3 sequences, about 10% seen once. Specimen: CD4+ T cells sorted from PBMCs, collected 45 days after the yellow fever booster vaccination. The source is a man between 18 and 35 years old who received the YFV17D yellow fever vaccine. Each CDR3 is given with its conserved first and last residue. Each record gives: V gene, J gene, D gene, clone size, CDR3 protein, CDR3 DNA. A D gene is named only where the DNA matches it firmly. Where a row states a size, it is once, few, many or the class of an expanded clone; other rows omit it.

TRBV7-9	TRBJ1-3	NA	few	CASSLDAQSGNTIYF	TGTGCCAGCAGCTTAGACGCCCAGTCTGGAAACACCATATATTTT
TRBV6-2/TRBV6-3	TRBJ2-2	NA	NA	CASSLRGGKGASGELFF	TGTGCCAGCAGTCTACGAGGGGGGAAGGGGGCAAGCGGGGAGCTGTTTTTT
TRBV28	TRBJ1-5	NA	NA	CASSPSGRSGQPQHF	TGTGCCAGCAGCCCCTCGGGCAGGTCGGGACAGCCCCAGCATTTT
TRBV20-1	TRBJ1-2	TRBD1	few	CSGTGASYGYTF	TGCAGTGGGACAGGGGCGAGCTATGGCTACACCTTC
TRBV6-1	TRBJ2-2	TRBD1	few	CASIPDRGGFGELFF	TGTGCCAGCATACCCGACAGGGGTGGGTTCGGGGAGCTGTTTTTT
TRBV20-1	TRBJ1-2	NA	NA	CSPVSGGWDWGYTF	TGCAGTCCTGTGTCTGGAGGGTGGGACTGGGGCTACACCTTC
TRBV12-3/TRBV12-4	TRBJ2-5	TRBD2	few	CASTPGLAGYQETQYF	TGTGCCAGCACCCCGGGACTAGCGGGGTACCAAGAGACCCAGTACTTC
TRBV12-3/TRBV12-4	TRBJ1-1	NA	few	CASSLGAYTEAFF	TGTGCCAGCAGTTTAGGGGCGTACACTGAAGCTTTCTTT
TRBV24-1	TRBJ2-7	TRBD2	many	CATYGTSPYEQYF	TGTGCCACCTATGGGACTAGTCCCTACGAGCAGTACTTC
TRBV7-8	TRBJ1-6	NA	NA	CASSLGRISNHNSPLHF	TGTGCCAGCAGCTTAGGACGCATTTCTAATCATAATTCACCCCTCCACTTT
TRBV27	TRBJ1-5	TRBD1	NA	CASSLRGGSEGNQPQHF	TGTGCCAGCAGTTTACGAGGGGGCAGTGAAGGCAATCAGCCCCAGCATTTT
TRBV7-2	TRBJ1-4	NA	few	CASSLDSGTNEKLFF	TGTGCCAGCAGCCTGGACAGTGGGACTAATGAAAAACTGTTTTTT
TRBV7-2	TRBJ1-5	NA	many	CASSVAAGPNQPQHF	TGTGCCAGCAGCGTCGCGGCAGGGCCCAATCAGCCCCAGCATTTT
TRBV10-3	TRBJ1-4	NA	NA	CAIRRAGGANEKLFF	TGTGCCATCAGGAGGGCCGGCGGGGCTAATGAAAAACTGTTTTTT
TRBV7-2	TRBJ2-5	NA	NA	CASSFRDLWGETQYF	TGTGCCAGCAGCTTCCGGGACCTCTGGGGAGAGACCCAGTACTTC
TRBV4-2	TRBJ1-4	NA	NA	CASSQSNGAATNEKLFF	TGTGCCAGCAGCCAATCAAACGGGGCAGCAACTAATGAAAAACTGTTTTTT